Each of the 21 T cell receptor beta chains below was sequenced from the same sample in a study of blood T cell repertoires in COVID-19 (dated by TCRdb to 2018 to 2021). The library was obtained by the immunoSEQ multiplex PCR assay. Entries here come from immuneACCESS through TCRdb and include only in-frame sequences with V and J called. Some clones fail to appear in such tables; in the studies checked, an unresolved V gene covers under half of the shortfall, and the cause of the remainder is unknown. A total of more than 85,000 clones appear in this sample, approximately 82% of them only once. Around 4% of the sample lies in the top ten. Sequenced: peripheral blood. These receptors came from a woman of 80 years or more with acute or convalescent COVID-19.

The J gene is TRBJ2-7, the V gene TRBV5-1, with a tentative D call TRBD2 (6 bases). Trimming took 1 base from V and 2 from J, leaving 10 bases between them. This CDR3 has 14 amino acids. The germline CDR1 and CDR2 sequences are SGHRS and YFSETQ. CDR3 amino acids: CASSLSSVPYEQYF. CDR3 sequence (DNA): TGCGCCAGCAGCTTGTCTAGCGTGCCCTACGAGCAGTACTTC.

V is TRBV6-5 and J is TRBJ2-7; D gene ambiguous. V was trimmed by 8 bases and J by 0 bases, leaving 11 bases between them. Germline CDR1 and CDR2: MNHEY and SVGAGI. This CDR3 has 13 residues. The CDR3 loop reads CASLKMSSYEQYF. CDR3 bases: TGTGCCAGCCTAAAAATGAGCTCCTACGAGCAGTACTTC.

This clone was detected only once. The chain couples TRBV10-1 to TRBJ2-7; 7 bases are shared with TRBD1. This CDR3 contains 15 residues. V was pared by 4 bases and J by 4 bases, with 10 bases of the junction left unmatched. Germline lookup yields CDR1 WNHNN and CDR2 SYGVQD (reference sequence). CDR3 DNA: TGCGCCAGCAGTGGGGGCCGGGACAGTAAATACGAGCAGTACTTC. Translated: CASSGGRDSKYEQYF.

The chain has TRBV29-1 and TRBJ2-3, with 15 bases lining up with TRBD2. V was clipped by 4 bases and J by 4 bases; unmatched bases: 6. The CDR3 totals 16 residues. The V gene's germline CDR1 is SQVTM and CDR2 ANQGSEA. The CDR3, as DNA: TGCAGCGTTGTGGGACTAGCGGGAGGCCTGGCAGATACGCAGTATTTT. Amino acid sequence: CSVVGLAGGLADTQYF.

CDR3 coding DNA: TGTGCCAGCAGCTTAGGACAGGGTGGTACCTATGGCTACACCTTC. It translates to CASSLGQGGTYGYTF. The chain uses TRBV9 and TRBJ1-2; 8 nucleotides agree with TRBD1. CDR1 and CDR2 (germline): SGDLS, YYNGEE. CDR3 length equals 15 residues. J was trimmed by 4 bases and V by 4 bases; bases with no gene match: 9.

The chain employs TRBV6-1 and TRBJ1-2, with 8 bases matching TRBD1. Trimming took 2 bases from V and 5 from J; bases not matched to a gene: 7. The germline CDR1 and CDR2 sequences are MNHNS and SASEGT. This CDR3 spans 15 amino acids. The CDR3 sequence: CASSESPGGAYGYTF. CDR3 bases: TGTGCCAGCAGTGAATCGCCAGGGGGCGCTTATGGCTACACCTTC.

The chain couples TRBV27 to TRBJ2-2; 11 nucleotides match TRBD1. CDR3 length: 16 amino acids. Germline values: CDR1 MNHEY, CDR2 SMNVEV (reference sequence). With V trimmed by 4 bases and J by 7 bases, 8 bases remained unmatched. CDR3 amino acids: CASSYRTGGAGGELFF. CDR3 nucleotide sequence: TGTGCCAGCAGTTATCGGACAGGGGGCGCCGGCGGGGAGCTGTTTTTT.

This chain uses TRBV5-1 with TRBJ2-3, with 14 bases fitting TRBD2. V lost 4 bases and J lost 9; bases outside the gene matches: 7. This CDR3 has 15 residues. Germline V gene sequence: CDR1 SGHRS, CDR2 YFSETQ. The CDR3 region is CASSNRLAGGGTQYF. CDR3 DNA: TGCGCCAGCAGCAACCGACTAGCGGGAGGGGGGACGCAGTATTTT.

The sample holds a few counts of this clone. The chain links TRBV19 to TRBJ2-4; the D gene is possibly TRBD1 (5 bases). V lost 3 bases, J lost 0 bases, and 15 bases lay in between. Germline CDR1 and CDR2: LNHDA and SQIVND (reference sequence). This CDR3 is built from 17 residues. Written as DNA, the CDR3 is TGTGCCAGTAGTATTGGAAGGGGCCGGATAGCCAAAAACATTCAGTACTTC. Translated, it gives CASSIGRGRIAKNIQYF. Based on the CDR3 plus reference TRBV19 and TRBJ2-4, the full variable domain is DGGITQSPKYLFRKEGQNVTLSCEQNLNHDAMYWYRQDPGQGLRLIYYSQIVNDFQKGDIAEGYSVSREKKESFPLTVTSAQKNPTAFYLCASSIGRGRIAKNIQYFGAGTRLSVL.

The V call is TRBV10-3, the J call TRBJ2-2; 11 bases align to TRBD1. This CDR3 has 15 amino acids. CDR1 is ENHRY and CDR2 is SYGVKD in the germline V gene. Losses at the gene ends were 9 bases for V and 4 bases for J; bases not matched to a gene: 7. The chain's CDR3 is CAISGQGAPTGELFF. CDR3 bases: TGTGCCATATCTGGACAGGGGGCGCCCACCGGGGAGCTGTTTTTT.

In its sample, this clone was seen a few times. V and J are TRBV6-5 and TRBJ2-7; 8 nucleotides match TRBD1. CDR3 length: 13 amino acids. V dropped 1 base and J dropped 7; count of bases not matched to a gene: 3. The V gene's germline CDR1 is MNHEY and CDR2 SVGAGI. CDR3 nucleotide sequence: TGTGCCAGCAGTTACTGGACAGGGTCGGAGCAGTACTTC. Amino acids: CASSYWTGSEQYF.

The CDR3 spells CASSVGSLKTQYF. CDR3 bases: TGCGCCAGCAGTGTTGGCAGTCTCAAGACCCAGTACTTC. V usage is TRBV10-2 and J usage is TRBJ2-5; D call uncertain. Trimming left V 4 bases short and J 6 bases short, with 12 bases between. Germline V gene sequence: CDR1 WSHSY, CDR2 SAAADI. The CDR3 loop spans 13 amino acids.

This chain connects TRBV5-1 to TRBJ1-4, with 7 positions matching TRBD1. V was clipped by 7 bases and J by 6 bases; unmatched bases: 9. CDR1 and CDR2 (germline): SGHRS, YFSETQ. The CDR3 extends over 14 amino acids. CDR3 sequence: CASGPTGNDEKLFF. CDR3 bases: TGCGCCAGCGGCCCGACAGGGAACGATGAAAAACTGTTTTTT.

The V and J genes are TRBV2 and TRBJ2-4, with 11 bases identical to TRBD1. Unmatched junction bases numbered 10, after V lost 6 bases and J lost 9 bases. The CDR3 is made up of 15 amino acids. Per germline, CDR1 SNHLY and CDR2 FYNNEI. CDR3 DNA: TGTGCCAGCAGCCCTGACTTCGGACAGGGGGCCATTCAGTACTTC. Protein sequence: CASSPDFGQGAIQYF.

The rearrangement links TRBV10-3 to TRBJ1-1, with 7 bases matching TRBD1. With 2 bases clipped from V and 1 base from J, the junction kept 4 bases outside the gene matches. The CDR3 extends over 15 amino acids. In germline, CDR1 is ENHRY, CDR2 SYGVKD. The CDR3 DNA reads as TGTGCCATCAGTGAGCCCGGGACAGCGAACACTGAAGCTTTCTTT. Protein product: CAISEPGTANTEAFF.

In this sample, this clone turned up many times. V gene TRBV5-6 combines with J gene TRBJ2-3, with TRBD2 identical over 11 bases. This CDR3 is 16 amino acids long. The V segment lost 1 base and the J segment 7 bases; nucleotides outside the gene matches: 8. From germline, CDR1 is SGHDT and CDR2 YYEEEE. This CDR3 is CASSLMTSGDTYTQYF. CDR3 nucleotides: TGTGCCAGCAGCTTGATGACTAGCGGGGATACTTATACGCAGTATTTT.

CDR3 DNA sequence: TGTGCCAGCAGCCCGGGACAGGGGACAATCGAAAAACTGTTTTTT. Protein sequence: CASSPGQGTIEKLFF. The genes are TRBV6-2 or TRBV6-3 and TRBJ1-4; 10 bases align to TRBD1. The germline gives CDR1 MNHEY, CDR2 SVGEGT. The V and J ends lost 6 bases and 8 bases, in that order; junction bases with no gene match: 9. This CDR3 contains 15 residues.

The rearrangement links TRBV6-5 to TRBJ1-2, with D possibly matching TRBD1 (5 bases). CDR1 and CDR2 from the germline V gene are MNHEY and SVGAGI. The CDR3 runs 13 residues. V lost 5 bases and J 8 bases, leaving 15 bases between the germline ends. The CDR3: CASSLPPGGGYTF. CDR3 DNA: TGTGCCAGCAGTCTCCCACCCGGGGGAGGCTACACCTTC.

The chain is built from TRBV7-9 and TRBJ1-2, with D maybe TRBD1 (5 bases). The CDR3 sequence is 12 residues long. V was shortened by 5 bases and J by 4 bases, with 8 bases between the two germline ends. The germline gives CDR1 SEHNR, CDR2 FQNEAQ (reference sequence). This chain's CDR3 is CASSGTAYGYTF. The CDR3 DNA follows: TGTGCCAGCAGCGGGACTGCCTATGGCTACACCTTC.

The CDR3 here is CASSLAAGNSPLHF. The DNA of the CDR3 is TGTGCCAGCAGCTTAGCGGCAGGGAATTCACCCCTCCACTTT. V is TRBV7-2 and J is TRBJ1-6, with D tentatively TRBD1 (5 bases). CDR3 length: 14 amino acids. V was cut by 0 bases and J by 7 bases, with 7 bases left in between. The germline gives CDR1 SGHTA, CDR2 FQGNSA. Variable domain in full (rest from reference TRBV7-2 and TRBJ1-6): GAGVSQSPSNKVTEKGKDVELRCDPISGHTALYWYRQSLGQGLEFLIYFQGNSAPDKSGLPSDRFSAERTGGSVSTLTIQRTQQEDSAVYLCASSLAAGNSPLHFGNGTRLTVT.

In DNA form, the CDR3 reads TGTGCCAGCAGTCCCGACAGGGTGGGATCACCCCTCCACTTT. It specifies CASSPDRVGSPLHF. The chain is built from TRBV27 and TRBJ1-6; TRBD1 aligns across 7 bases. There are 14 residues in the CDR3. The junction had 8 bases not matched to a gene; V was cut back by 5 bases and J by 10 bases. The germline gives CDR1 MNHEY, CDR2 SMNVEV (reference sequence).